Shown below are 18 T cell receptor beta chains from a single sample sequenced in a study of cytomegalovirus exposure and HLA in healthy donors. Clones were sequenced by immunoSEQ multiplex PCR, and TCRdb holds only the in-frame ones, with some missing. The table has approximately 190,000 clones, roughly 84% seen once; the top ten hold around 6.7%. The sequenced material came from PBMCs. These receptors all come from a man aged 18 to 35 in good health and CMV-seropositive.

This clone was recorded once. This chain links TRBV11-2 with TRBJ2-1; D remains unclear. Germline CDR1 is SGHAT and CDR2 is FQNNGV. The length of the CDR3 is 15 residues. Trimming stripped 5 bases from V and 1 base from J, with 12 bases between. This CDR3 is CASSPIGRSYNEQFF. CDR3 bases: TGTGCCAGCAGCCCTATCGGCAGGTCCTACAATGAGCAGTTCTTC.

CDR3 sequence reads: CASSVGTRGRNEQFF. DNA of the CDR3: TGTGCCAGTAGTGTGGGGACTAGGGGGAGGAATGAGCAGTTCTTC. The chain employs TRBV19 and TRBJ2-1; 8 bases line up with TRBD2. The CDR3 has 15 residues. Germline V CDR1 and CDR2: LNHDA, SQIVND (reference sequence). Trimming at V came to 5 bases and at J to 7 bases, leaving 10 bases not matched to a gene.

This chain joins TRBV5-1 and TRBJ2-2, with unresolved D. Trimming removed 5 bases from V and 3 bases from J, with 14 bases in between. Germline lookup yields CDR1 SGHRS and CDR2 YFSETQ. This CDR3 has 15 residues. The CDR3 reads CASSPTRTHTGELFF. In nucleotides, the CDR3 is TGCGCCAGCAGTCCCACCCGAACACACACCGGGGAGCTGTTTTTT.

The chain couples TRBV7-9 to TRBJ2-1, with D possibly TRBD2 on 5 matching bases. V lost 3 bases to trimming and J lost 3 bases, with 6 bases between them. The CDR3 contains 13 residues. Germline values: CDR1 SEHNR, CDR2 FQNEAQ (reference sequence). This CDR3 reads CASSLDFYNEQFF. Here the CDR3 DNA reads TGTGCCAGCAGCTTGGACTTCTACAATGAGCAGTTCTTC.

This clone occurred a few times. The CDR3, as DNA: TGTGCCTGGAGATTCAGACAGAACACTGAAGCTTTCTTT. It translates to CAWRFRQNTEAFF. The gene calls are TRBV30 and TRBJ1-1; no reliable D call. V lost 3 bases to trimming and J lost 1 base, with 9 bases between them. This CDR3 has 13 amino acids. Germline-derived CDR1 and CDR2 are GTSNPN and SVGIG (reference sequence). The full variable domain, completed using reference TRBV30 and TRBJ1-1, is SQTIHQWPATLVQPVGSPLSLECTVEGTSNPNLYWYRQAAGRGLQLLFYSVGIGQISSEVPQNLSASRPQDRQFILSSKKLLLSDSGFYLCAWRFRQNTEAFFGQGTRLTVV.

The J gene is TRBJ2-7, the V gene TRBV2; 7 bases map to TRBD1. V was clipped by 10 bases and J by 5 bases; unmatched bases: 8. The CDR3 runs to 12 residues. The germline V gene encodes CDR1 SNHLY and CDR2 FYNNEI. CDR3 coding DNA: TGTGCCACAGGGTACAGGGGCAACGAGCAGTACTTC. Amino acid sequence: CATGYRGNEQYF.

This chain links TRBV30 with TRBJ2-5, with 12 bases fitting TRBD2. Germline CDR1 reads GTSNPN; CDR2 reads SVGIG (reference sequence). With V trimmed by 3 bases and J by 3 bases, 14 bases remained unmatched. The CDR3 contains 18 residues. The CDR3 is CAWRGGALGLAGKETQYF. The CDR3 region has the DNA TGTGCCTGGAGAGGGGGGGCCCTCGGACTAGCGGGGAAAGAGACCCAGTACTTC.

This clone was observed a single time. The rearrangement uses TRBV19 and TRBJ2-1; TRBD2 matches 9 bases. V shed 3 bases, J shed 5 bases, and the junction held 5 bases outside the gene matches. CDR3 size: 15 residues. CDR1 and CDR2 from the germline V gene are LNHDA and SQIVND (reference sequence). The CDR3 coding sequence is TGTGCCAGTAGTATTGGCGGGAGGGCCAACAATGAGCAGTTCTTC. Translated, it gives CASSIGGRANNEQFF.

The CDR3 sequence: CASSVLAGGPRDEQFF. CDR3 sequence (DNA): TGTGCCAGCAGTGTACTAGCGGGAGGGCCTCGGGATGAGCAGTTCTTC. V usage is TRBV6-4 and J usage is TRBJ2-1; 13 positions agree with TRBD2. Looked up from germline, CDR1 is MRHNA and CDR2 is SNTAGT. The V gene end was trimmed by 4 bases and the J gene end by 8 bases; junction bases not matched to a gene: 8. CDR3 length: 16 residues.

This chain connects TRBV28 to TRBJ2-1; 7 positions agree with TRBD2. Germline lookup yields CDR1 MDHEN and CDR2 SYDVKM. The ends lost 6 bases at V and 3 bases at J; junction bases unmatched: 8. CDR3 length: 15 amino acids. CDR3 DNA: TGTGCCAGCAGCCGACGAGGCGGGGGCTACAATGAGCAGTTCTTC. It encodes CASSRRGGGYNEQFF.

This chain connects TRBV18 to TRBJ1-5; 11 bases map to TRBD1. Germline loops: CDR1 KGHSH, CDR2 LQKENI. CDR3 length: 16 residues. Trimming took 0 bases from V and 6 from J; bases not matched to a gene: 4. The CDR3 sequence: CASSPPGQGGSQPQHF. The CDR3, as DNA: TGTGCCAGCTCACCACCGGGACAGGGGGGCAGTCAGCCCCAGCATTTT.

J is TRBJ2-1 and V is TRBV6-4, with D possibly being TRBD2 (7 bases). The CDR3 contains 14 residues. The germline V gene has CDR1 MRHNA and CDR2 SNTAGT. Trimming took 0 bases from V and 8 from J, leaving 11 bases between them. The CDR3 sequence: CASSDSGGGDEQFF. CDR3 nucleotides: TGTGCCAGCAGTGACTCAGGGGGAGGGGATGAGCAGTTCTTC.

The chain employs TRBV27 and TRBJ2-7; TRBD2 matches 12 bases. Germline CDR1 MNHEY, CDR2 SMNVEV (reference sequence). The V and J ends lost 3 bases and 7 bases, in that order; junction bases with no gene match: 7. There are 15 residues in the CDR3. CDR3 nucleotides: TGTGCCAGCAGTTTGACTAGCGGGAGTTTTGGGGAGCAGTACTTC. It specifies CASSLTSGSFGEQYF.

The chain joins TRBV4-1 to TRBJ2-7; D may be TRBD2 (5 bases). Germline CDR1 reads MGHRA; CDR2 reads YSYEKL. The CDR3 sequence is 13 residues long. The ends were cut back, 1 base at V and 9 bases at J, with 13 bases in the middle. In DNA form, the CDR3 reads TGCGCCAGCAGCCAAGTCCGCACCGCGGGGCAGTACTTC. Its protein is CASSQVRTAGQYF.

This chain links TRBV5-6 with TRBJ2-5; the D gene is possibly TRBD1 (5 bases). The CDR3 covers 15 residues. V lost 2 bases, J lost 2 bases, and 13 bases lay in between. Germline assignment: CDR1 SGHDT and CDR2 YYEEEE. The CDR3 nucleotides read TGTGCCAGCAGCTTCCGGGCAGGGCGACAAGAGACCCAGTACTTC. Amino acid sequence: CASSFRAGRQETQYF.

The chain links TRBV4-1 to TRBJ1-4; perhaps TRBD1 as D (5 bases). Between the trimmed V and J ends, which lost 4 bases and 8 bases, there was a span of 14 bases. Germline V CDR1 and CDR2: MGHRA, YSYEKL. This CDR3 is 14 amino acids long. The CDR3 loop is CASSRGEGREKLFF. CDR3 nucleotide sequence: TGCGCCAGCAGCCGGGGCGAAGGGCGAGAAAAACTGTTTTTT.

This chain joins TRBV6-1 and TRBJ1-1; 8 bases are a match to TRBD1. Germline values: CDR1 MNHNS, CDR2 SASEGT. The CDR3 length is 18 residues. The V gene end was trimmed by 0 bases and the J gene end by 5 bases; junction bases not matched to a gene: 14. The CDR3 loop is CASSEAVDSPGQETEAFF. In DNA form, the CDR3 reads TGTGCCAGCAGTGAAGCGGTAGATTCTCCGGGACAGGAAACTGAAGCTTTCTTT.

This chain uses TRBV7-2 with TRBJ2-2, with a weak D call TRBD1 (6 bases). Germline V lookup: CDR1 SGHTA, CDR2 FQGNSA. V was trimmed by 1 base and J by 1 base, leaving 10 bases between them. This CDR3 has 16 amino acids. The CDR3 DNA reads TGTGCCAGCAGCTTAGGAGGCAGGGGGAACACCGGGGAGCTGTTTTTT. Translated: CASSLGGRGNTGELFF.